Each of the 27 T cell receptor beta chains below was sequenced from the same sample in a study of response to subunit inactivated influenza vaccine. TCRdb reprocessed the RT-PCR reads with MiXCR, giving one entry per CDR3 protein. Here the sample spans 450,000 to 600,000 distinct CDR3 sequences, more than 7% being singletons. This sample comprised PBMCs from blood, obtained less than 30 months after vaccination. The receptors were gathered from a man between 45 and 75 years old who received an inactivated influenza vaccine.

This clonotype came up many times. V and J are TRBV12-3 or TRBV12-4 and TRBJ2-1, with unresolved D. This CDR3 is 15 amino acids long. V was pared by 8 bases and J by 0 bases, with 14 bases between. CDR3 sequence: CASVNLWASYNEQFF. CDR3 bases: TGTGCCAGCGTCAATCTGTGGGCCTCCTACAATGAGCAGTTCTTC.

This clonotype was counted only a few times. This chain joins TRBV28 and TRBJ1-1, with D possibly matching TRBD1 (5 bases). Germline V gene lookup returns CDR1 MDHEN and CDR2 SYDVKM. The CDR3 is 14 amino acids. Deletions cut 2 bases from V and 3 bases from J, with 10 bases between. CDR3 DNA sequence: TGTGCCAGCAGTTTAAACAGCAGGGACACTGAAGCTTTCTTT. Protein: CASSLNSRDTEAFF.

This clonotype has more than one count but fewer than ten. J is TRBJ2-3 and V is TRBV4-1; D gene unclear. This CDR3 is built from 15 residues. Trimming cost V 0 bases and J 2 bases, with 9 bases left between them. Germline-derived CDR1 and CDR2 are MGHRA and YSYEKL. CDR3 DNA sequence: TGCGCCAGCAGCCAAGAAGGGCTACACACAGATACGCAGTATTTT. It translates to CASSQEGLHTDTQYF.

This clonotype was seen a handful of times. DNA for the CDR3: TGCGCCAGCAGCTTAGAGCGGGGGAGCCACAATGAGCAGTTCTTC. This sequence encodes CASSLERGSHNEQFF. The rearrangement uses TRBV5-1 and TRBJ2-1; 8 bases line up with TRBD2. V lost 2 bases and J lost 5; bases outside the gene matches: 6. The CDR3 consists of 15 residues. Germline V gives CDR1 SGHRS, CDR2 YFSETQ. The full variable domain, completed using reference TRBV5-1 and TRBJ2-1, is KAGVTQTPRYLIKTRGQQVTLSCSPISGHRSVSWYQQTPGQGLQFLFEYFSETQRNKGNFPGRFSGRQFSNSRSEMNVSTLELGDSALYLCASSLERGSHNEQFFGPGTRLTVL.

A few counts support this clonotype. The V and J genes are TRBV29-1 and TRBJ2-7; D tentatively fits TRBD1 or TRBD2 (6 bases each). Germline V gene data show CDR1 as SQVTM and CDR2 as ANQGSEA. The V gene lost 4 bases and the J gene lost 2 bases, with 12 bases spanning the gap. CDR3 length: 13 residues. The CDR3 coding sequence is TGCAGCGTTGGCAGGGGACTGACCTACGAGCAGTACTTC. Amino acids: CSVGRGLTYEQYF.

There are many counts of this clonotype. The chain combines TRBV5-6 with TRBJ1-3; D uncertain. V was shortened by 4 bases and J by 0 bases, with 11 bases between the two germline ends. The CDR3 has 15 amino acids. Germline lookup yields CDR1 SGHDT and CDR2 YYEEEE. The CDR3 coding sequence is TGTGCCAGCAGCCGCGACCCAAGCTCTGGAAACACCATATATTTT. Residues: CASSRDPSSGNTIYF.

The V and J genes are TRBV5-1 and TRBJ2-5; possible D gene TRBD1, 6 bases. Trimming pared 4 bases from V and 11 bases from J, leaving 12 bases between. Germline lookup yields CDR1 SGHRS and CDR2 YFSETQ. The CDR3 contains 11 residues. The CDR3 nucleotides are TGCGCCAGCAGCCCAGGACAGTTACAGTACTTC. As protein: CASSPGQLQYF.

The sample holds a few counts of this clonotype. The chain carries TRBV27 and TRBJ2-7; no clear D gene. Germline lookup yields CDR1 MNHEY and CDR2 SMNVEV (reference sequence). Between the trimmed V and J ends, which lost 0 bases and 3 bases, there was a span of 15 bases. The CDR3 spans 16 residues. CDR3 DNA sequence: TGTGCCAGCAGTTTATCAATCAGCCGAGGTGACTACGAGCAGTACTTC. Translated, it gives CASSLSISRGDYEQYF.

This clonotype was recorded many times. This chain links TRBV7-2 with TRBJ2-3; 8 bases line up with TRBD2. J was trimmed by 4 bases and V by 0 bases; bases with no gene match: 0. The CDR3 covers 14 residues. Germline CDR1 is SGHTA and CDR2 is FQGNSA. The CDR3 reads CASSLARGADTQYF. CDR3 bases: TGTGCCAGCAGCTTAGCGCGGGGGGCAGATACGCAGTATTTT.

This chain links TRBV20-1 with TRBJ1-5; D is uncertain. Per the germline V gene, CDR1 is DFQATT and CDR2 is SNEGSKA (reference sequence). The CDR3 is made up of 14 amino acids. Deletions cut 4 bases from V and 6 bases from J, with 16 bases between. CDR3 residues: CSAILKTIGQPQHF. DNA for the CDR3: TGCAGTGCTATACTAAAGACAATCGGTCAGCCCCAGCATTTT.

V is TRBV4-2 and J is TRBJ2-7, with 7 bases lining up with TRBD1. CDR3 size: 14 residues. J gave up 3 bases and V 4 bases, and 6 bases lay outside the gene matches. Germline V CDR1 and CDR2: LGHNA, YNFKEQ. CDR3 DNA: TGTGCCAGCAGCCCCGGGACAGTCGTCTACGAGCAGTACTTC. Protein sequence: CASSPGTVVYEQYF.

The CDR3 DNA reads as TGTGCCAGCAGTTTAGGAGTCTTGGGCGGGGAGCTGTTTTTT. Translated: CASSLGVLGGELFF. The chain recombines TRBV12-3 or TRBV12-4 with TRBJ2-2; no firm D call. V lost 1 base and J lost 7, with 10 bases in between. CDR3 length equals 14 residues.

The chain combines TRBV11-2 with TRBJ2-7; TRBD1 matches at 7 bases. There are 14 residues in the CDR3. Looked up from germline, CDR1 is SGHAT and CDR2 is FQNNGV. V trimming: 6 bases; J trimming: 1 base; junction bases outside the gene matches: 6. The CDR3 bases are TGTGCCAGCAGGCAGCCGGGACAGTCCTACGAGCAGTACTTC. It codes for CASRQPGQSYEQYF. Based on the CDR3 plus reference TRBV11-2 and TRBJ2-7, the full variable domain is EAGVAQSPRYKIIEKRQSVAFWCNPISGHATLYWYQQILGQGPKLLIQFQNNGVVDDSQLPKDRFSAERLKGVDSTLKIQPAKLEDSAVYLCASRQPGQSYEQYFGPGTRLTVT.

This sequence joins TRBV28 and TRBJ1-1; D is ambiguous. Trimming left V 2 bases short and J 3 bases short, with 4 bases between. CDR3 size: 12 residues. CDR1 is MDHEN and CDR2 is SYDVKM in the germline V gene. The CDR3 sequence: CASSLLYTEAFF. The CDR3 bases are TGTGCCAGCAGTTTACTGTACACTGAAGCTTTCTTT.

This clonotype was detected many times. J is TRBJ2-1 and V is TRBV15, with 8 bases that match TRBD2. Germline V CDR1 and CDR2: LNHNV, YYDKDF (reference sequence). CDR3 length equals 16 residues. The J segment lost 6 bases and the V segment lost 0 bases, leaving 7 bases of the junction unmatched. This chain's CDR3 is CATSRDPPTSGNEQFF. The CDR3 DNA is TGTGCCACCAGCAGAGACCCGCCAACTAGCGGCAATGAGCAGTTCTTC.

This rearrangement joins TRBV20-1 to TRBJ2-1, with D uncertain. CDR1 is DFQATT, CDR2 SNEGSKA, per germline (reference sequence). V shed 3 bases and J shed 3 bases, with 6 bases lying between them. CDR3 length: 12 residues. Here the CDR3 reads CSASVYYNEQFF. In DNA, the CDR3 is TGCAGTGCTAGTGTCTACTACAATGAGCAGTTCTTC.

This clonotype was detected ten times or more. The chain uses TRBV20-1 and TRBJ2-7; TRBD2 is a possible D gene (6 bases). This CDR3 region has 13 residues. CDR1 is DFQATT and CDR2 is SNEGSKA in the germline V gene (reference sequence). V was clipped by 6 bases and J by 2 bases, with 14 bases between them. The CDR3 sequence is CSAPGGTPYEQYF. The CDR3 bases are TGCAGTGCGCCGGGCGGGACCCCCTACGAGCAGTACTTC.

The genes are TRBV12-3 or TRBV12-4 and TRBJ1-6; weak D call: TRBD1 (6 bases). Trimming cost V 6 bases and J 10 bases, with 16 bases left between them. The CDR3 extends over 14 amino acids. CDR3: CASSQGLLGSPLHF. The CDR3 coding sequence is TGTGCCAGCAGCCAGGGGCTTTTGGGGTCACCCCTCCACTTT.

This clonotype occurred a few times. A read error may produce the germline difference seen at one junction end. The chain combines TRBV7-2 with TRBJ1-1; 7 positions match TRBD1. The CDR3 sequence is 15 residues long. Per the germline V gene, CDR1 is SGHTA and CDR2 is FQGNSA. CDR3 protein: CASSPETGLNAEAFF. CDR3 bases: TGTGCCAGCAGCCCCGAGACAGGGCTGAACGCTGAAGCTTTCTTT. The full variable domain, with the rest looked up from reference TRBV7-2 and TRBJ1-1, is GAGVSQSPSNKVTEKGKDVELRCDPISGHTALYWYRQSLGQGLEFLIYFQGNSAPDKSGLPSDRFSAERTGGSVSTLTIQRTQQEDSAVYLCASSPETGLNAEAFFGQGTRLTVV.

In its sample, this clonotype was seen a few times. CDR3 amino acids: CSVELAGPYNEQFF. The CDR3 nucleotides are TGCAGCGTTGAATTGGCGGGCCCCTACAATGAGCAGTTCTTC. The V gene is TRBV29-1, the J gene TRBJ2-1, with D perhaps matching TRBD2 (5 bases). V was pared by 2 bases and J by 2 bases, with 10 bases between. The V gene's germline CDR1 is SQVTM and CDR2 ANQGSEA. The CDR3 has 14 amino acids.

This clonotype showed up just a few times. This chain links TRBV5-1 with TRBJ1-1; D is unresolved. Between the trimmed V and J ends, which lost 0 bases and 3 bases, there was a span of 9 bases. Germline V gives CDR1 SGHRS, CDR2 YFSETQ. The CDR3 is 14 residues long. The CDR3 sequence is CASSLASGYTEAFF. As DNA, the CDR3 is TGCGCCAGCAGCTTGGCCTCTGGGTACACTGAAGCTTTCTTT.

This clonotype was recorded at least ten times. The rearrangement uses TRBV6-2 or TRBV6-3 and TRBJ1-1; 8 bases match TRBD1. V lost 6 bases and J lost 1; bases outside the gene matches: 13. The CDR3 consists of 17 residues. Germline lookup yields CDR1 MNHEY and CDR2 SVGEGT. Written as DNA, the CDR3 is TGTGCCAGCAGCCCCGGGACAGGCAACCTCGGGAACACTGAAGCTTTCTTT. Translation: CASSPGTGNLGNTEAFF.

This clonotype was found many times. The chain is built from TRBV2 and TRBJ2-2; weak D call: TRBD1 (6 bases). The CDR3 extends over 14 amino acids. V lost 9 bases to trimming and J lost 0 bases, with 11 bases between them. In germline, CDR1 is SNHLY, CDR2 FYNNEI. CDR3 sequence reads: CASATGPNTGELFF. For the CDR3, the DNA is TGTGCCAGTGCGACAGGTCCGAACACCGGGGAGCTGTTTTTT.

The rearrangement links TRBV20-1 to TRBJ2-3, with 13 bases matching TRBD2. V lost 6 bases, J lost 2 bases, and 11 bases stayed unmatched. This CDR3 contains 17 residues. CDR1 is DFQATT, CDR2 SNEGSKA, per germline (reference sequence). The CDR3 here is CSAHPGTSGAFTDTQYF. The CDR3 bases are TGCAGTGCCCACCCCGGGACTAGCGGGGCTTTCACAGATACGCAGTATTTT.

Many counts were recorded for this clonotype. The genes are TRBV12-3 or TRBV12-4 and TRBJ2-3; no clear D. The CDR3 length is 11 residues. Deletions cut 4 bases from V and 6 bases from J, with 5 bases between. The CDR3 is CASSSQDTQYF. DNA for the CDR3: TGTGCCAGCAGTTCCCAGGATACGCAGTATTTT.

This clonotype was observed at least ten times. The CDR3 is CASSLLSGTSRQYF. The DNA for the CDR3 is TGTGCCAGCAGCCTCCTCTCCGGGACTAGTAGGCAGTACTTC. V is TRBV3-1 and J is TRBJ2-7; 8 bases agree with TRBD2. Trimming cost V 4 bases and J 9 bases; bases outside gene matches: 11. This CDR3 has 14 residues. Germline CDR1 reads LGHDT; CDR2 reads YNNKEL (reference sequence).

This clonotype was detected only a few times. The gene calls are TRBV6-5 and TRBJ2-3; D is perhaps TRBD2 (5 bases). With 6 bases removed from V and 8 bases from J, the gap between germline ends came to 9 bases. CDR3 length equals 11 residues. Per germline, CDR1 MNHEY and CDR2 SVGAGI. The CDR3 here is CASSSAGTQYF. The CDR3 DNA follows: TGTGCCAGCAGCTCGGCGGGTACGCAGTATTTT.